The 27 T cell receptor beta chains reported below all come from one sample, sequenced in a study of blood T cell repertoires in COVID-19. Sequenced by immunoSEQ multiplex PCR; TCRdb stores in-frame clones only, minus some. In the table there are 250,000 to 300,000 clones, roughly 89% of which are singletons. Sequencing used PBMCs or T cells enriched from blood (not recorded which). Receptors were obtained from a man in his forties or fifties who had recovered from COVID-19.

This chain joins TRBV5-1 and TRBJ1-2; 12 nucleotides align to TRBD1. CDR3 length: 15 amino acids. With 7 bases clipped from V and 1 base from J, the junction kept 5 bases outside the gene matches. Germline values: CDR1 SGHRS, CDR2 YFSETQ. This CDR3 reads CASRGQGARNYGYTF. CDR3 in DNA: TGCGCCAGCCGGGGACAGGGGGCGCGTAACTATGGCTACACCTTC.

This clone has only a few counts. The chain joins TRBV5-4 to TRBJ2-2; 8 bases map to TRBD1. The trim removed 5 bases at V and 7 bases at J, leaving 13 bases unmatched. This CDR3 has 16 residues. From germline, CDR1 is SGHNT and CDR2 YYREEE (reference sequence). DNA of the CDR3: TGTGCCAGCAGTCCCACCGGGACAGGTTTAATCGGGGAGCTGTTTTTT. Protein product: CASSPTGTGLIGELFF.

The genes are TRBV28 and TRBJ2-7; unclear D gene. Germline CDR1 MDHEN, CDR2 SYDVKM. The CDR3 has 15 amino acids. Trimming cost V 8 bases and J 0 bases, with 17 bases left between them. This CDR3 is CASRNERYDSYEQYF. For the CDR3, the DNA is TGTGCCAGCCGGAACGAGAGGTACGACTCCTACGAGCAGTACTTC.

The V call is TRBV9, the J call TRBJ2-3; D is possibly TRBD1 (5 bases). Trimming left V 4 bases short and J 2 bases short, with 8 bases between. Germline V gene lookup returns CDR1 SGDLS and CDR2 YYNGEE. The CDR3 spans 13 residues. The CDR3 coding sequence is TGTGCCAGCAGCCCCGGACACACAGATACGCAGTATTTT. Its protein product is CASSPGHTDTQYF.

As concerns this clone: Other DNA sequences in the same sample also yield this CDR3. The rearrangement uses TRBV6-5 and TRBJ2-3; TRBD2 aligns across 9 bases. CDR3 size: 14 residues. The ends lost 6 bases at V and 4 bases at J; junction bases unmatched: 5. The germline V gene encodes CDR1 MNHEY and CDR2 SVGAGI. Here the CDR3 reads CASSPGLASDTQYF. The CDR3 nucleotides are TGTGCCAGCAGCCCCGGACTAGCGTCAGATACGCAGTATTTT.

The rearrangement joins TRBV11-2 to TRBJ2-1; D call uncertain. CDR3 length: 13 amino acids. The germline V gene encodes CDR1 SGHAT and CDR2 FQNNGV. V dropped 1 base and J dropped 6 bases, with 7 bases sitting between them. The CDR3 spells CASSLVRGNEQFF. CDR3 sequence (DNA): TGTGCCAGCAGCTTAGTTCGCGGCAATGAGCAGTTCTTC.

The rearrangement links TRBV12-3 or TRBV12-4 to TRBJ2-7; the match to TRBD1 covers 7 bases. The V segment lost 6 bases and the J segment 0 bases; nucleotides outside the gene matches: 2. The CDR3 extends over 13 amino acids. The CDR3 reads CASRQGSSYEQYF. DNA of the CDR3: TGTGCCAGCAGACAGGGGTCCTCCTACGAGCAGTACTTC.

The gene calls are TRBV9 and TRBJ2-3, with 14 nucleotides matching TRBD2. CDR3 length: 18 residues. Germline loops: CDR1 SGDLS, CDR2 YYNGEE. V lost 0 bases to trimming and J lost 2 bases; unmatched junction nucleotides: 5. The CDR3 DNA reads TGTGCCAGCAGCGTAGCTGGACTAGCGGGAGGATTCACAGATACGCAGTATTTT. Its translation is CASSVAGLAGGFTDTQYF. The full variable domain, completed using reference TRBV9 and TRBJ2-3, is DSGVTQTPKHLITATGQRVTLRCSPRSGDLSVYWYQQSLDQGLQFLIQYYNGEERAKGNILERFSAQQFPDLHSELNLSSLELGDSALYFCASSVAGLAGGFTDTQYFGPGTRLTVL.

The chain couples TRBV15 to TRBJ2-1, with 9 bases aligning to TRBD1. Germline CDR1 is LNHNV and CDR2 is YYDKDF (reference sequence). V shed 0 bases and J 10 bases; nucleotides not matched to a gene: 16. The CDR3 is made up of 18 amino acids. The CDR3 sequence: CATSRDDWADRGSREQFF. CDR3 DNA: TGTGCCACCAGCAGAGACGACTGGGCGGACAGGGGTAGTAGGGAGCAGTTCTTC.

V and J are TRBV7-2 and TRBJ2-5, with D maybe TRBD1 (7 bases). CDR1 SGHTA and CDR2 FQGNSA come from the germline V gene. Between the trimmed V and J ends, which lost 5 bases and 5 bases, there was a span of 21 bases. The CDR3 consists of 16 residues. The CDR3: CASSLGQGGWRETQYF. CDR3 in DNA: TGTGCCAGCAGCCTAGGGCAGGGGGGATGGCGGGAGACCCAGTACTTC.

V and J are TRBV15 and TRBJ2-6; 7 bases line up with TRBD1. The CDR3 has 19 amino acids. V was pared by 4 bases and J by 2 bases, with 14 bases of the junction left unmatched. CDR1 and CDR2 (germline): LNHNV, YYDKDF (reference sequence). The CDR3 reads CATSTPTGSLFAGANVLTF. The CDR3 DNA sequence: TGTGCCACCAGCACTCCGACAGGGTCTCTCTTCGCTGGGGCCAACGTCCTGACTTTC.

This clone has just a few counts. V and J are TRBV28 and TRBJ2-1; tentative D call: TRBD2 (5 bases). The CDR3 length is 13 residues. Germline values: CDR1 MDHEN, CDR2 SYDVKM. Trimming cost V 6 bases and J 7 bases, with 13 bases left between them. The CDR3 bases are TGTGCCAGCAGGACGAGGGTGTGGAATGAGCAGTTCTTC. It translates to CASRTRVWNEQFF.

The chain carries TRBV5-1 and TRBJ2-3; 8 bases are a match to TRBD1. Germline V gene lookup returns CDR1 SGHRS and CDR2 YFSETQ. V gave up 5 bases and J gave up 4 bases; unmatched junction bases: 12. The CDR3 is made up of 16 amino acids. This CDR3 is CASRKDRGFRPDTQYF. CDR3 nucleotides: TGCGCCAGCAGGAAAGACAGGGGCTTCAGGCCAGATACGCAGTATTTT.

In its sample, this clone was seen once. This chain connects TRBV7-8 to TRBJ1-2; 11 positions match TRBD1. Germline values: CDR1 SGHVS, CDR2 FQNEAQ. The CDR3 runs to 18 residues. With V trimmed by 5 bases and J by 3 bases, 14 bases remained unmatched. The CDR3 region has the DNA TGTGCCAGCAGCAACAATGAAAGAGGACAGGGGGCGGACTATGGCTACACCTTC. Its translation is CASSNNERGQGADYGYTF.

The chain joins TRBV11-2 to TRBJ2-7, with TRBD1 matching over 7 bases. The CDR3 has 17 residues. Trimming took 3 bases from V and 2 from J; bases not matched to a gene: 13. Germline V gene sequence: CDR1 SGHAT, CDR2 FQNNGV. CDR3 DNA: TGTGCCAGCAGCTTGGATCTAGGCCCAGGGGGTACCTACGAGCAGTACTTC. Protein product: CASSLDLGPGGTYEQYF. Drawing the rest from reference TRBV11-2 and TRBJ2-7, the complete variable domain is EAGVAQSPRYKIIEKRQSVAFWCNPISGHATLYWYQQILGQGPKLLIQFQNNGVVDDSQLPKDRFSAERLKGVDSTLKIQPAKLEDSAVYLCASSLDLGPGGTYEQYFGPGTRLTVT.

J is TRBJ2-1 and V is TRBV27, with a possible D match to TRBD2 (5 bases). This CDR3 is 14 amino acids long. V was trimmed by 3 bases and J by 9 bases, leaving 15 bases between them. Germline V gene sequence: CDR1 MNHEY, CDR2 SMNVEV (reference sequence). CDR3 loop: CASSFGITYGEQFF. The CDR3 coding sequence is TGTGCCAGCAGTTTCGGGATCACTTACGGTGAGCAGTTCTTC.

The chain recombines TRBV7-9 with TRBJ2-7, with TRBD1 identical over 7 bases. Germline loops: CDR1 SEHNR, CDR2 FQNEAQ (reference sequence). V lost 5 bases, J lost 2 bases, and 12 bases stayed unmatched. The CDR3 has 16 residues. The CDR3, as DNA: TGTGCCAGCAGCGAGAAAAGGGACAGATATACCTACGAGCAGTACTTC. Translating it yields CASSEKRDRYTYEQYF.

For the CDR3, the DNA is TGTGCCAGTAGCCCGGGCCGGGGGACTGAAGCTTTCTTT. The encoded protein is CASSPGRGTEAFF. The rearrangement uses TRBV19 and TRBJ1-1; TRBD1 might be the D (5 bases). The CDR3 length is 13 residues. The ends were cut back, 6 bases at V and 5 bases at J, with 13 bases in the middle. In germline, CDR1 is LNHDA, CDR2 SQIVND (reference sequence).

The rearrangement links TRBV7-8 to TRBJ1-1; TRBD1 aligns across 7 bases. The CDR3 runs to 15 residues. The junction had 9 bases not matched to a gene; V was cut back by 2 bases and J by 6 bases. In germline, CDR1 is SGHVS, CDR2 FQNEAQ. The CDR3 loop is CASSLPQGVNAEAFF. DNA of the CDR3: TGTGCCAGCAGCTTACCGCAGGGGGTAAATGCTGAAGCTTTCTTT.

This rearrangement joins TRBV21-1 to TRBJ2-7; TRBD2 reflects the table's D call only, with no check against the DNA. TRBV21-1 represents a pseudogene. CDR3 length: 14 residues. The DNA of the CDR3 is TGTGCCAGCAGCGACTTGAAAAAAGCCTACGAGCAGTACTTC. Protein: CASSDLKKAYEQYF.

The CDR3 bases are TGTGCCAGCAGCCAAGGACCGACAAATGGAAACACCATATATTTT. The encoded protein is CASSQGPTNGNTIYF. The gene calls are TRBV3-1 (or the pseudogene TRBV3-2) and TRBJ1-3; D not resolved. Germline V gene lookup returns CDR1 LGHDT and CDR2 YNNKEL (reference sequence). V lost 1 base to trimming and J lost 3 bases, with 10 bases between them. CDR3 length: 15 amino acids.

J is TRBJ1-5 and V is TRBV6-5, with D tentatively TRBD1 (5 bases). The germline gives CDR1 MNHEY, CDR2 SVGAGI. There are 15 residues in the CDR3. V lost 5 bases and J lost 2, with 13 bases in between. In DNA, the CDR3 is TGTGCCAGCAGTAAGGGGCAGGCCCGCAATCAGCCCCAGCATTTT. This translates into CASSKGQARNQPQHF.

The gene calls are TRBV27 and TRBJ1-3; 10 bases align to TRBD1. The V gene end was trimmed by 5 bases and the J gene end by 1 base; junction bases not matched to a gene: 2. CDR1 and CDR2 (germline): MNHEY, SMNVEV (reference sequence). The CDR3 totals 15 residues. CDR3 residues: CASSPGQGSGNTIYF. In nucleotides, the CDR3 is TGTGCCAGCAGTCCGGGACAGGGGTCTGGAAACACCATATATTTT.

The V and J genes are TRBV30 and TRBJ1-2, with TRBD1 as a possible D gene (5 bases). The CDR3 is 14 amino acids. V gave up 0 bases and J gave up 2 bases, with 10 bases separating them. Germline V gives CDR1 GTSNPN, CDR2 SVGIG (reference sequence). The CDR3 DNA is TGTGCCTGGAGTGTATCGAACAGGAACTATGGCTACACCTTC. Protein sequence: CAWSVSNRNYGYTF.

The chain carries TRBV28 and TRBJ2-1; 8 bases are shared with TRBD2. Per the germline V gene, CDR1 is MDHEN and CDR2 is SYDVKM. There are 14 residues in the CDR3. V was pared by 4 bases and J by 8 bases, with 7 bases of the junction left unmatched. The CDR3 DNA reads TGTGCCAGCAGTTGGCTAGCGGGTGTCGATGAGCAGTTCTTC. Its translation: CASSWLAGVDEQFF.

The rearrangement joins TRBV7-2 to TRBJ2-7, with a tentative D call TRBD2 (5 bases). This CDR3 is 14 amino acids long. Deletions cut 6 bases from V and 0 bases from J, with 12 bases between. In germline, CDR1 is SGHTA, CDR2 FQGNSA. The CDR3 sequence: CASRGGPASYEQYF. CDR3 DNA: TGTGCCAGCAGGGGCGGGCCGGCCTCCTACGAGCAGTACTTC. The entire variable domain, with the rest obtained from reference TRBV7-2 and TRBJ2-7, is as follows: GAGVSQSPSNKVTEKGKDVELRCDPISGHTALYWYRQSLGQGLEFLIYFQGNSAPDKSGLPSDRFSAERTGGSVSTLTIQRTQQEDSAVYLCASRGGPASYEQYFGPGTRLTVT.

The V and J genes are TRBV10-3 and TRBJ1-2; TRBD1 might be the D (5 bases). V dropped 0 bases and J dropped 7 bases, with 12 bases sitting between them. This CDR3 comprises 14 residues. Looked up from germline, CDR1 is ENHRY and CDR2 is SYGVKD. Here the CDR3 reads CAISESRQGSGYTF. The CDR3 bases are TGTGCCATCAGTGAGTCGCGGCAGGGCAGTGGCTACACCTTC.